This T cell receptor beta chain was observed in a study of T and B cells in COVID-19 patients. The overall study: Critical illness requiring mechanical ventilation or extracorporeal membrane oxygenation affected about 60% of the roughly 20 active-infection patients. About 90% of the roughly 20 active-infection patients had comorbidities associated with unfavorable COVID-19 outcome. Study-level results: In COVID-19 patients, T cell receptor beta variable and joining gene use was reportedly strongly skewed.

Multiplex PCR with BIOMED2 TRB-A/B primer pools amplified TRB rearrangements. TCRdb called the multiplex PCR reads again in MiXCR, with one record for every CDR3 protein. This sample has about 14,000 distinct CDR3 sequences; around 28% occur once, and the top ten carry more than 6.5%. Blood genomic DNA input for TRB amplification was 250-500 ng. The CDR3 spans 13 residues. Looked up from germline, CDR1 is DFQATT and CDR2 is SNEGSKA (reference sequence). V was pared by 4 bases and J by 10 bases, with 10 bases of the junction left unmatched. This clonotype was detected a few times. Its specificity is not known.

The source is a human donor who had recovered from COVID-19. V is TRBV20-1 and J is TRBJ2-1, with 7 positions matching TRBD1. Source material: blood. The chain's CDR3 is CSAIGDSRSEQFF. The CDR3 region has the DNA TGCAGTGCTATAGGGGACAGTCGCTCGGAGCAGTTCTTC.